A selection of T cell receptor beta chains follows, all from one sample in a study of CD8 T cells in Susac syndrome. TCRdb redid the calling of the immunoSEQ multiplex PCR reads with MiXCR, one entry per CDR3 protein. The sample carries some 170,000 distinct CDR3 sequences, approximately 92% recorded once. The specimen was CD4+ T cells from PBMCs. All receptors come from a human donor in good health. Both conserved end residues are part of each CDR3. A D gene is named only where the DNA matches it firmly.

V	J	D	CDR3
TRBV15	TRBJ2-5	TRBD1	CATSRGTGQPLETQYF
TRBV29-1	TRBJ2-3	TRBD2	CSGTREVADTQYF
TRBV20-1	TRBJ2-5	TRBD2	CSAIAGKETQYF
TRBV20-1	TRBJ2-7	-	CSARAPVSYEQYF
TRBV20-1	TRBJ1-1	-	CIPGTPNTEAFF
TRBV7-3	TRBJ2-3	-	CASSLLGVTDTQYF
TRBV9	TRBJ1-1	-	CASTQGLGNTEAFF
TRBV18	TRBJ1-1	-	CASSLRDGEAFF
TRBV24-1	TRBJ2-5	TRBD2	CATSSGLAGGGTQYF
TRBV20-1	TRBJ2-2	TRBD1	CSASGQGATGELFF
TRBV28	TRBJ1-1	-	CASRPPVGTEAFF
TRBV6-5	TRBJ1-4	-	CASSYAGLANEKLFF